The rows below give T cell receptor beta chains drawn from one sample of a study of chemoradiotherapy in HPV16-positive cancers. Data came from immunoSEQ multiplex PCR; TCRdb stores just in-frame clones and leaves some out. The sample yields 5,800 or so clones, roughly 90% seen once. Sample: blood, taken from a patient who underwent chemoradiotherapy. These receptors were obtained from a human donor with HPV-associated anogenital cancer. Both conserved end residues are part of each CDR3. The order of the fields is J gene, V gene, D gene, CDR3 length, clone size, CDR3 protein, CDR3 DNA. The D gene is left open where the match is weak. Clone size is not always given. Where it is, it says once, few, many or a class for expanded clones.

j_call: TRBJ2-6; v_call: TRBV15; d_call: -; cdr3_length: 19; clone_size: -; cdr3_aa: CATSREGVIYSSGANVLTF; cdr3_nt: TGTGCCACCAGCAGAGAGGGCGTGATTTACAGCTCTGGGGCCAACGTCCTGACTTTC
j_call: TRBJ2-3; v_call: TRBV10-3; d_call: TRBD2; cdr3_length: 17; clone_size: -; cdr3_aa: CAIRSASGGLSTDTQYF; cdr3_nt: TGTGCCATCAGATCGGCTAGCGGGGGACTAAGCACAGATACGCAGTATTTT
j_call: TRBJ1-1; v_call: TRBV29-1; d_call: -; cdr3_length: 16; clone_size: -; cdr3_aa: CSVAGQQVIRNTEAFF; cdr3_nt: TGCAGCGTTGCCGGACAGCAGGTAATTAGGAACACTGAAGCTTTCTTT
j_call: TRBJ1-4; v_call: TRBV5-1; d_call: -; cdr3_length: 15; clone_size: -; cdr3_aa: CASNRLGRENEKLFF; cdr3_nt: TGCGCCAGCAACCGGCTGGGTAGGGAGAATGAAAAACTGTTTTTT
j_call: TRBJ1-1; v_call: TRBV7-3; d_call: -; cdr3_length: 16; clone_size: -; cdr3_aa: CASSLTPDTMNTEAFF; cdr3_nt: TGTGCCAGCAGCTTAACTCCCGACACTATGAACACTGAAGCTTTCTTT
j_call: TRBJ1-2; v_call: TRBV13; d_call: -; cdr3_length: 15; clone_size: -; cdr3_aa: CASSLDRTVINGYTF; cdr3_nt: TGTGCCAGCAGCTTAGACCGGACAGTGATAAATGGCTACACCTTC
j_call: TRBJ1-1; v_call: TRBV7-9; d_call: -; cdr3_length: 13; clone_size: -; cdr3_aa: CASSSQGAREAFF; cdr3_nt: TGTGCCAGCAGCTCACAGGGCGCGAGAGAAGCTTTCTTT
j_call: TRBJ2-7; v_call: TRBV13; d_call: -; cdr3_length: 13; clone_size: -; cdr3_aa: CASSIGNSYEQYF; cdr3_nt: TGTGCCAGCAGCATCGGGAATTCCTACGAGCAGTACTTC
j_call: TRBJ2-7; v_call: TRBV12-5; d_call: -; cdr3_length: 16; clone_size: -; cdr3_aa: CASGLVGRGRAYEQYF; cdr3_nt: TGTGCTAGTGGTTTGGTAGGCCGGGGACGGGCCTACGAGCAGTACTTC
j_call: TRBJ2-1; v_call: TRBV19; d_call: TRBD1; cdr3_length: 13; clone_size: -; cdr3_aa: CASSIDRGDEQFF; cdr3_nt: TGTGCCAGTAGTATCGACAGGGGAGATGAGCAGTTCTTC
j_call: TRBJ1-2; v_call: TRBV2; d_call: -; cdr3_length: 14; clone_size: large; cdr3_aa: CASSEGGVGYGYTF; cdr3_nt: TGTGCCAGCAGTGAAGGGGGGGTCGGGTATGGCTACACCTTC
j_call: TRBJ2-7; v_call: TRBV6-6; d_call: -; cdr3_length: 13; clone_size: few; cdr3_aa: CASSYGDLYEQYF; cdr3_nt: TGTGCCAGCAGTTACGGAGACCTCTACGAGCAGTACTTC
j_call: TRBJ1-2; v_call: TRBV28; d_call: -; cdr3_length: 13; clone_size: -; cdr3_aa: CASSLGLNYGYTF; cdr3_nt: TGTGCCAGCAGTTTAGGGCTAAACTATGGCTACACCTTC
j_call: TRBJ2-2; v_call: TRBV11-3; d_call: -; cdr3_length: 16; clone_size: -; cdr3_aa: CASSQTRDMNTGELFF; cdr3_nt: TGTGCCAGCAGCCAAACCCGGGACATGAACACCGGGGAGCTGTTTTTT
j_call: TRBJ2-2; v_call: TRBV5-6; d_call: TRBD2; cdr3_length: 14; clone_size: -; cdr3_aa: CASSFRAGTGELFF; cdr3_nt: TGTGCCAGCAGCTTTAGAGCGGGGACCGGGGAGCTGTTTTTT
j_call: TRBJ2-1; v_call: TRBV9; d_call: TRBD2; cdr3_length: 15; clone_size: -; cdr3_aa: CASSPTSGRGNEQFF; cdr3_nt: TGTGCCAGCAGCCCGACTAGCGGGAGGGGCAATGAGCAGTTCTTC
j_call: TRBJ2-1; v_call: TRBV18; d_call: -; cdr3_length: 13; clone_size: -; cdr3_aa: CASSRPGVDEQFF; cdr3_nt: TGTGCCAGCTCCCGCCCCGGGGTGGATGAGCAGTTCTTC
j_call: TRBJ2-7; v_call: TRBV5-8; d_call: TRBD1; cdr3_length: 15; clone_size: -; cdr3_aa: CASSWGGQGAYEQYF; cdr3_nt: TGTGCCAGCAGCTGGGGGGGACAGGGCGCCTACGAGCAGTACTTC
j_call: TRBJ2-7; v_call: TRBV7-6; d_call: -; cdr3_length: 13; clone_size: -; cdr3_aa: CASSLVEAGEQYF; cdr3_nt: TGTGCCAGCAGCTTAGTCGAGGCCGGGGAGCAGTACTTC
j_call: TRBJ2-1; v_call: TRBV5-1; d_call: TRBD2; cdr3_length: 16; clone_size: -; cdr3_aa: CASSLDTSGGQGEQFF; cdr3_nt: TGCGCCAGCAGCTTGGATACCAGCGGGGGGCAAGGTGAGCAGTTCTTC
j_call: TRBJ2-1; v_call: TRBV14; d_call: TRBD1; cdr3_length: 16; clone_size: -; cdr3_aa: CASSQFRTGGLDEQFF; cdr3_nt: TGTGCCAGCAGCCAATTCCGGACAGGGGGGCTTGATGAGCAGTTCTTC
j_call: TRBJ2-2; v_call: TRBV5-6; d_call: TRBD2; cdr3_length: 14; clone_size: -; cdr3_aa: CASSSGTSTGELFF; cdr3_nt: TGTGCCAGCAGCTCTGGGACTAGTACCGGGGAGCTGTTTTTT
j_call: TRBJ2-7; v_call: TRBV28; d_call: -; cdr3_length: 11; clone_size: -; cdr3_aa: CASSLRYEQYF; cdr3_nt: TGTGCCAGCAGTTTAAGATACGAGCAGTACTTC
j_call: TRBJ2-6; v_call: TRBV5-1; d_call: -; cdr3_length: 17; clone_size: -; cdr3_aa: CASSVAPPSSGANVLTF; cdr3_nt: TGCGCCAGCAGCGTTGCACCACCAAGCTCTGGGGCCAACGTCCTGACTTTC
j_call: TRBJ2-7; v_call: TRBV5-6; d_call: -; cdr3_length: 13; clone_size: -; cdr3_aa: CASSRKTGYEQYF; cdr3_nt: TGTGCCAGCAGCCGAAAGACAGGATACGAGCAGTACTTC
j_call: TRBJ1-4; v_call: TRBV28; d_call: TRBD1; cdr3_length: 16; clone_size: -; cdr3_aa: CASSFIGQATNEKLFF; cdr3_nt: TGTGCCAGCAGTTTTATTGGACAGGCAACTAATGAAAAACTGTTTTTT
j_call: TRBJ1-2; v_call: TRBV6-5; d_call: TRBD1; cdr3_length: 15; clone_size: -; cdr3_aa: CASSYSRQGARGYTF; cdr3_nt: TGTGCCAGCAGTTACTCGAGACAGGGGGCGCGCGGCTACACCTTC
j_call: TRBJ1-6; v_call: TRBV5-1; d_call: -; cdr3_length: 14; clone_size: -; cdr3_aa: CASSQAGGNSPLHF; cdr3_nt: TGCGCCAGCAGCCAGGCAGGCGGTAATTCACCCCTCCACTTT
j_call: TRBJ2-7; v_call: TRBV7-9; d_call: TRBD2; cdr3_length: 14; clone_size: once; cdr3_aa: CASSLTSGSSEQYF; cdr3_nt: TGTGCCAGCAGCCTGACTAGCGGGAGCTCCGAGCAGTACTTC
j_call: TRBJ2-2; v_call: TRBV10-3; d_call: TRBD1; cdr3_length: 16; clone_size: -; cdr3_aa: CAISEPGTGVTGELFF; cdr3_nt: TGTGCCATCAGTGAGCCCGGGACAGGGGTTACCGGGGAGCTGTTTTTT
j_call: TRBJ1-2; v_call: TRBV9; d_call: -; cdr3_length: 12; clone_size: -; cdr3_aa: CASSAARSGYTF; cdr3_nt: TGTGCCAGCAGCGCGGCCCGCAGCGGCTACACCTTC
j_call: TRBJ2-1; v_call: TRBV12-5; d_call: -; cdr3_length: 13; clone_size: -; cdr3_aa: CASGLAETAFRLF; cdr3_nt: TGTGCTAGTGGTTTGGCCGAGACAGCCTTTAGGCTCTTC
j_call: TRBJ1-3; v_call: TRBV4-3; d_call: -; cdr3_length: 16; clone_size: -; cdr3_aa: CASSPTMGSSGNTIYF; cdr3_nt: TGCGCCAGCAGCCCAACCATGGGTAGCTCTGGAAACACCATATATTTT
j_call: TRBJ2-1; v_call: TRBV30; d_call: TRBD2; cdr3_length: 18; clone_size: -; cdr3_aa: CAWGRGLAGLSLYNEQFF; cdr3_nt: TGTGCCTGGGGGAGGGGACTAGCAGGCCTCTCCCTTTACAATGAGCAGTTCTTC
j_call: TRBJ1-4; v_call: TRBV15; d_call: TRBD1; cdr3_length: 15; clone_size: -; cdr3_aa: CATSRDQGAGEKLFF; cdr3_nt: TGTGCCACCAGCAGAGATCAGGGGGCCGGTGAAAAACTGTTTTTT
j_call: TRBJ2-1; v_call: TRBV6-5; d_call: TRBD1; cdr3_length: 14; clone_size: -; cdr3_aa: CASSLTSGTGERFF; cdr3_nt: TGTGCCAGCAGTTTGACCTCCGGGACAGGGGAAAGGTTCTTC
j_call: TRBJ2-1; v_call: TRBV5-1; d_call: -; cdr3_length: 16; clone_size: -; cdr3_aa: CASSLAPGTQYNEQFF; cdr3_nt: TGCGCCAGCAGCTTGGCGCCGGGAACTCAATACAATGAGCAGTTCTTC
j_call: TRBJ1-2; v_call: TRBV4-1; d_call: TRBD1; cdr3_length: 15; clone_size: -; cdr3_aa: CASSQPDRETYGYTF; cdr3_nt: TGCGCCAGCAGCCAACCTGACAGGGAAACGTATGGCTACACCTTC
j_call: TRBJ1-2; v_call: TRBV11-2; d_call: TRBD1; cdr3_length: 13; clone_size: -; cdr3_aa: CASSRRTGDGYTF; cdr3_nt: TGTGCCAGCAGCCGTAGGACAGGGGACGGCTACACCTTC
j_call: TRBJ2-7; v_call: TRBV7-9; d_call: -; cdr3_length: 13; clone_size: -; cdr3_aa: CASSLGRSYEQYF; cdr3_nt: TGTGCCAGCAGCTTAGGTCGCTCTTACGAGCAGTACTTC